One sample yielded the 22 T cell receptor beta chains listed below, sequenced in a study of cytomegalovirus exposure and HLA in healthy donors. Primers for the PCR totalled 60 Vbeta and 13 Jbeta. Clones were sequenced by immunoSEQ multiplex PCR, and TCRdb holds only the in-frame ones, with some missing. The table lists approximately 160,000 clones, approximately 80% of them singletons, with roughly 2.6% in the top ten. Sequenced material: PBMCs. Every receptor here comes from a woman in her thirties or forties in good health and CMV-seropositive.

This clone was seen only a few times. The rearrangement uses TRBV28 and TRBJ1-3; TRBD1 might be the D (6 bases). The germline V gene encodes CDR1 MDHEN and CDR2 SYDVKM. This CDR3 region has 15 residues. Trimming removed 6 bases at V and 0 bases at J, with 12 bases between. Written as DNA, the CDR3 is TGTGCCAGCAGGGACAGTAGATTCTCTGGAAACACCATATATTTT. It codes for CASRDSRFSGNTIYF.

V and J are TRBV19 and TRBJ1-6; 7 bases fit TRBD1. Germline CDR1 and CDR2: LNHDA and SQIVND (reference sequence). Germline trimming cut 5 bases from V and 6 bases from J; bases unmatched to any gene: 7. The CDR3 spans 15 residues. In nucleotides, the CDR3 is TGTGCCAGTAGTTCGGACCGGGACAGTAATTCACCCCTCCACTTT. It yields the protein CASSSDRDSNSPLHF.

The chain joins TRBV28 to TRBJ1-2, with a possible D match to TRBD1 (6 bases). Trimming left V 6 bases short and J 4 bases short, with 9 bases between. CDR1 is MDHEN, CDR2 SYDVKM, per germline. CDR3 size: 12 residues. As DNA, the CDR3 is TGTGCCAGCAGCCAGGACAGCTATGGCTACACCTTC. Translated, it gives CASSQDSYGYTF.

This clone has only one observation. As DNA, the CDR3 is TGTGCCAGCAGTCCCGACAGGGGGCAGGGTTCACCCCTCCACTTT. Residues: CASSPDRGQGSPLHF. The V gene is TRBV6-5, the J gene TRBJ1-6; 10 bases fit TRBD1. The V and J ends lost 5 bases and 9 bases, in that order; junction bases with no gene match: 7. The germline V gene has CDR1 MNHEY and CDR2 SVGAGI. There are 15 residues in the CDR3.

J is TRBJ1-1 and V is TRBV21-1. TRBV21-1 is classified as a pseudogene. The CDR3 has 16 amino acids. CDR3 bases: TGTGCCAGCAGCACTGAGTTGAGAAGAATAAACACTGAAGCTTTCTTT. Protein sequence: CASSTELRRINTEAFF.

V and J are TRBV28 and TRBJ1-1, with D perhaps matching TRBD1 (5 bases). Per the germline V gene, CDR1 is MDHEN and CDR2 is SYDVKM. V dropped 2 bases and J dropped 2 bases, with 9 bases sitting between them. CDR3 length: 14 residues. The CDR3 DNA is TGTGCCAGCAGTTTACAACAGGATAACACTGAAGCTTTCTTT. It encodes CASSLQQDNTEAFF.

V usage is TRBV7-2 and J usage is TRBJ2-2; TRBD1 aligns across 8 bases. With V trimmed by 7 bases and J by 5 bases, 9 bases remained unmatched. The CDR3 is made up of 15 amino acids. Germline CDR1 reads SGHTA; CDR2 reads FQGNSA. The CDR3, as DNA: TGTGCCAGCACCCCAGGGGGCGCGGGGACCGGGGAGCTGTTTTTT. Its translation: CASTPGGAGTGELFF.

The gene calls are TRBV5-4 and TRBJ1-2; 7 nucleotides line up with TRBD1. This CDR3 region has 12 residues. Germline lookup yields CDR1 SGHNT and CDR2 YYREEE (reference sequence). V lost 2 bases and J lost 7; bases outside the gene matches: 2. The CDR3 loop is CASSFNRGGYTF. CDR3 sequence (DNA): TGTGCCAGCAGCTTTAACAGGGGTGGCTACACCTTC.

The V gene is TRBV11-2, the J gene TRBJ2-1; the match to TRBD1 covers 10 bases. The CDR3 totals 14 residues. Per the germline V gene, CDR1 is SGHAT and CDR2 is FQNNGV. V shed 4 bases and J 12 bases; nucleotides not matched to a gene: 9. For the CDR3, the DNA is TGTGCCAGCAGCTCCATCCGGGACAGGGGCCGGCAGTTCTTC. Translation gives CASSSIRDRGRQFF. The complete variable domain, with remaining parts taken from reference TRBV11-2 and TRBJ2-1, reads EAGVAQSPRYKIIEKRQSVAFWCNPISGHATLYWYQQILGQGPKLLIQFQNNGVVDDSQLPKDRFSAERLKGVDSTLKIQPAKLEDSAVYLCASSSIRDRGRQFFGPGTRLTVL.

The CDR3 loop reads CASSLAGSNGELFF. CDR3 bases: TGTGCCAGCAGCTTAGCGGGGAGCAACGGGGAGCTGTTTTTT. V usage is TRBV7-6 and J usage is TRBJ2-2, with D tentatively TRBD2 (5 bases). The CDR3 sequence is 14 residues long. The germline V gene encodes CDR1 SGHVS and CDR2 FNYEAQ. The ends were cut back, 0 bases at V and 7 bases at J, with 9 bases in the middle.

The chain links TRBV18 to TRBJ1-2, with no clear D. Per germline, CDR1 KGHSH and CDR2 LQKENI. CDR3 size: 13 residues. V lost 0 bases to trimming and J lost 8 bases, with 10 bases between them. The CDR3 sequence: CASSPPDGEGYTF. CDR3 bases: TGTGCCAGCTCACCACCAGACGGAGAGGGCTACACCTTC.

The rearrangement uses TRBV6-1 and TRBJ2-3; 10 nucleotides line up with TRBD2. CDR3 length: 15 residues. Germline assignment: CDR1 MNHNS and CDR2 SASEGT. The junction had 2 bases not matched to a gene; V was cut back by 1 base and J by 4 bases. The CDR3 loop reads CASSEESGRADTQYF. The DNA for the CDR3 is TGTGCCAGCAGTGAAGAAAGCGGGAGGGCAGATACGCAGTATTTT.

The rearrangement links TRBV5-1 to TRBJ1-1; 7 positions match TRBD1. The CDR3 sequence is 15 residues long. Germline-derived CDR1 and CDR2 are SGHRS and YFSETQ. V dropped 3 bases and J dropped 2; count of bases not matched to a gene: 7. CDR3 nucleotide sequence: TGCGCCAGCAGCTCACCGGGACAGCCCAACACTGAAGCTTTCTTT. It is translated as CASSSPGQPNTEAFF.

This rearrangement joins TRBV21-1 to TRBJ1-2. TRBV21-1 is a pseudogene segment. The CDR3 runs to 15 residues. The chain's CDR3 is CASTHQEERNYGYTF. The DNA of the CDR3 is TGTGCCAGCACCCATCAGGAGGAACGTAACTATGGCTACACCTTC.

V and J are TRBV7-9 and TRBJ2-7; 8 bases match TRBD1. The V segment lost 1 base and the J segment 1 base; nucleotides outside the gene matches: 6. Germline V gene data show CDR1 as SEHNR and CDR2 as FQNEAQ (reference sequence). The CDR3 has 16 residues. CDR3 coding DNA: TGTGCCAGCAGCTTAGACCGGGACAGGACATCCTACGAGCAGTACTTC. It translates to CASSLDRDRTSYEQYF.

V and J are TRBV9 and TRBJ2-7, with 7 bases lining up with TRBD2. The CDR3 is 16 residues long. J was trimmed by 1 base and V by 0 bases; bases with no gene match: 7. Per the germline V gene, CDR1 is SGDLS and CDR2 is YYNGEE. CDR3 nucleotides: TGTGCCAGCAGCGTAGGTGCTAGCGGAATTTCCTACGAGCAGTACTTC. This gives the protein CASSVGASGISYEQYF.

This sequence joins TRBV5-6 and TRBJ2-7; 7 nucleotides match TRBD1. Germline trimming cut 4 bases from V and 6 bases from J; bases unmatched to any gene: 10. The germline CDR1 and CDR2 sequences are SGHDT and YYEEEE. This CDR3 comprises 14 residues. CDR3 residues: CASSPTGSVVEQYF. CDR3 sequence (DNA): TGTGCCAGCAGCCCGACAGGGTCCGTCGTCGAGCAGTACTTC.

The chain carries TRBV25-1 and TRBJ2-3, with D possibly TRBD2 on 5 matching bases. V dropped 4 bases and J dropped 5 bases, with 10 bases sitting between them. The CDR3 is 13 amino acids. Germline V CDR1 and CDR2: MGHDK, SYGVNS. The CDR3 coding sequence is TGTGCCAGCAGTGTAGGGAGCTTAGATACGCAGTATTTT. The encoded protein is CASSVGSLDTQYF.

This chain uses TRBV28 with TRBJ2-1, with 11 bases aligning to TRBD2. The germline CDR1 and CDR2 sequences are MDHEN and SYDVKM. V lost 5 bases to trimming and J lost 6 bases; unmatched junction nucleotides: 6. This CDR3 is 15 amino acids long. The CDR3 DNA is TGTGCCAGCAGTCCTTCTAGCGGGGGGCTCAATGAGCAGTTCTTC. It yields the protein CASSPSSGGLNEQFF.

V and J are TRBV28 and TRBJ1-1; a weak D match, TRBD1 (5 bases). Trimming took 4 bases from V and 3 from J, leaving 12 bases between them. The CDR3 runs to 14 residues. Germline assignment: CDR1 MDHEN and CDR2 SYDVKM. CDR3 nucleotides: TGTGCCAGCAGTTCGGGAGGGGCGGACACTGAAGCTTTCTTT. It yields the protein CASSSGGADTEAFF.

The CDR3 region is CASTLGQTQETQYF. CDR3 sequence (DNA): TGTGCCAGCACCCTGGGACAGACCCAAGAGACCCAGTACTTC. V usage is TRBV6-1 and J usage is TRBJ2-5, with 7 positions matching TRBD1. The V segment lost 7 bases and the J segment 1 base; nucleotides outside the gene matches: 6. The CDR3 has 14 residues. CDR1 and CDR2 (germline): MNHNS, SASEGT.

The sample holds one count of this clone. The gene calls are TRBV27 and TRBJ1-1, with D hard to call. Germline CDR1 and CDR2: MNHEY and SMNVEV (reference sequence). The CDR3 is made up of 11 amino acids. Trimming pared 6 bases from V and 0 bases from J, leaving 2 bases between. The CDR3 nucleotides are TGTGCCAGCAGCATGAACACTGAAGCTTTCTTT. Amino acids: CASSMNTEAFF.